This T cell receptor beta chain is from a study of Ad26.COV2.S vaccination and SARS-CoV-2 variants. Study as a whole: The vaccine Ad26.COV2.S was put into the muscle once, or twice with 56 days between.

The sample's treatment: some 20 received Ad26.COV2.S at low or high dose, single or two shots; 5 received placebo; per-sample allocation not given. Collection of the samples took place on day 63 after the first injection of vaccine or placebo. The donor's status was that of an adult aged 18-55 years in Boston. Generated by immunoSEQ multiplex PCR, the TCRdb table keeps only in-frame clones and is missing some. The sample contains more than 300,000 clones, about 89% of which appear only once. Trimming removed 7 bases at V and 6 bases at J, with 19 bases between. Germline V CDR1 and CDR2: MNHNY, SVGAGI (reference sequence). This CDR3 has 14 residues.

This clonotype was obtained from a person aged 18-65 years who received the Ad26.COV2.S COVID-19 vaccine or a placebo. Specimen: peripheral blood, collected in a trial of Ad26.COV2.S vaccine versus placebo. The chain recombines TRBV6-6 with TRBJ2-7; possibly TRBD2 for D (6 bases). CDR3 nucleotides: TGTGCCAGCACCCAAATCGGTGAGGGAGGCGAGCAGTACTTC. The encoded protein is CASTQIGEGGEQYF.